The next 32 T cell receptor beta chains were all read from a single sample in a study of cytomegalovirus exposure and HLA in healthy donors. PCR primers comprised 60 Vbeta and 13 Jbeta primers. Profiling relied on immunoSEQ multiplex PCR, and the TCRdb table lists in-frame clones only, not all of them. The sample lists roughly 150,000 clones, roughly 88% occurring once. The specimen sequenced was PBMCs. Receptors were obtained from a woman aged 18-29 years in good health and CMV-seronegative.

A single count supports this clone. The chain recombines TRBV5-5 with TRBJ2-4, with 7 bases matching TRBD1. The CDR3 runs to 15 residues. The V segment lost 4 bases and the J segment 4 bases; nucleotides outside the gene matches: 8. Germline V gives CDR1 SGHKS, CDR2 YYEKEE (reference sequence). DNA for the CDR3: TGTGCCAGCAGCCTAGAACCGGGACAGAAAAACATTCAGTACTTC. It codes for CASSLEPGQKNIQYF.

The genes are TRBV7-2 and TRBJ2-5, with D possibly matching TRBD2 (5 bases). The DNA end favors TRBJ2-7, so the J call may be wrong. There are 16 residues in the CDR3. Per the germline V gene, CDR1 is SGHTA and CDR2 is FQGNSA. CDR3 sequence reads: CASSLPPGLTFYEQYF. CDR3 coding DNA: TGTGCCAGCAGCCTGCCCCCCGGACTCACCTTCTACGAGCAGTACTTC.

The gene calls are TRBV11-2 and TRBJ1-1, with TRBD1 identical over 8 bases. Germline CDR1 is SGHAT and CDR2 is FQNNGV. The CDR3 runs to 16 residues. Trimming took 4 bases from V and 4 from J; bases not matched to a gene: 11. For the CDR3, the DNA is TGTGCCAGCAGCTCTAGCCAGGGGGCGCGGCCCACTGAAGCTTTCTTT. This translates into CASSSSQGARPTEAFF. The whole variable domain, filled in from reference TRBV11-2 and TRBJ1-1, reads EAGVAQSPRYKIIEKRQSVAFWCNPISGHATLYWYQQILGQGPKLLIQFQNNGVVDDSQLPKDRFSAERLKGVDSTLKIQPAKLEDSAVYLCASSSSQGARPTEAFFGQGTRLTVV.

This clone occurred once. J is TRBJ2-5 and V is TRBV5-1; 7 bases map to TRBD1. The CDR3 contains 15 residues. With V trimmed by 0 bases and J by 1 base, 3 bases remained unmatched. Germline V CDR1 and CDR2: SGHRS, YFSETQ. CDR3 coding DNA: TGCGCCAGCAGCTTGGAAGGGGGCTTCCAAGAGACCCAGTACTTC. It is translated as CASSLEGGFQETQYF. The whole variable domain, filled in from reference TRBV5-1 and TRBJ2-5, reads KAGVTQTPRYLIKTRGQQVTLSCSPISGHRSVSWYQQTPGQGLQFLFEYFSETQRNKGNFPGRFSGRQFSNSRSEMNVSTLELGDSALYLCASSLEGGFQETQYFGPGTRLLVL.

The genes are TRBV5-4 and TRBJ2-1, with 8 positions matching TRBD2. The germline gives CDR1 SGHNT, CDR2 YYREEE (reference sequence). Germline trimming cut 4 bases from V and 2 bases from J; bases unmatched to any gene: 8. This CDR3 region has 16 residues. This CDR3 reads CASSREGSKPYNEQFF. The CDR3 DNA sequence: TGTGCCAGCAGCCGGGAGGGCTCTAAGCCCTACAATGAGCAGTTCTTC.

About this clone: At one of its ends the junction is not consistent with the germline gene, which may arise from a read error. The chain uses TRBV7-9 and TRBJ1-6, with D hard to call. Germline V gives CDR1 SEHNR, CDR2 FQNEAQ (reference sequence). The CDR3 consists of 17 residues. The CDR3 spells CSSSLGSAGHLRSRLHF. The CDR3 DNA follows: TGTTCCAGCAGCTTAGGGTCGGCAGGCCATCTCCGAAGTAGACTCCACTTT.

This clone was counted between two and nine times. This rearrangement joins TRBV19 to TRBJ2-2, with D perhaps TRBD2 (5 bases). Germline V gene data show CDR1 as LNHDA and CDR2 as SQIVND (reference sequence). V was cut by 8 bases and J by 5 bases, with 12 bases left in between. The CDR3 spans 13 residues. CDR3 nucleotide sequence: TGTGCCAGTGGGCTAACGGGGACCGGGGAGCTGTTTTTT. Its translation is CASGLTGTGELFF.

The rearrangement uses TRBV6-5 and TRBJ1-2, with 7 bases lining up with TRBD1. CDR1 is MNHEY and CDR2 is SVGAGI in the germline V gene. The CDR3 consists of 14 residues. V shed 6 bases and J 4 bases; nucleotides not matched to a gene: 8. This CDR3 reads CASSKQQGPYGYTF. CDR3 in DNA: TGTGCCAGCAGCAAACAACAGGGGCCCTATGGCTACACCTTC.

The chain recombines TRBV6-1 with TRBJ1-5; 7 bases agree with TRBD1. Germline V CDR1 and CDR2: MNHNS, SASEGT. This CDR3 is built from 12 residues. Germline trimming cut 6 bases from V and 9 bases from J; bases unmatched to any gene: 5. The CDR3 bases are TGTGCCAGCAGCAACAGGGGTTGGCCCCAGCATTTT. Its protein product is CASSNRGWPQHF.

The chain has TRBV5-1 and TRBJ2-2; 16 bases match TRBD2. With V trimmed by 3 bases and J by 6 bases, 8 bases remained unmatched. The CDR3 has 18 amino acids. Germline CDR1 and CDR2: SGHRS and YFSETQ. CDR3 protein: CASSSGLAGGNRAGELFF. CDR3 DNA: TGCGCCAGCAGCTCGGGACTAGCGGGGGGGAATCGAGCCGGGGAGCTGTTTTTT.

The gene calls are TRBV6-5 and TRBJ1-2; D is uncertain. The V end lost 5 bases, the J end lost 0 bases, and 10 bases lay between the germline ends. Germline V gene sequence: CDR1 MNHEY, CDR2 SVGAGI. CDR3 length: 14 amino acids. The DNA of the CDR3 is TGTGCCAGCAGTCCCCAGTTGGCTAACTATGGCTACACCTTC. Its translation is CASSPQLANYGYTF.

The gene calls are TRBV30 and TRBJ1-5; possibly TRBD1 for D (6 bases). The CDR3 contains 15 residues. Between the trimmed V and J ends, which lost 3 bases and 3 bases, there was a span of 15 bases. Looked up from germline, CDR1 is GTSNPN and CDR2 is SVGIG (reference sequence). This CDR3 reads CAWSERTVINQPQHF. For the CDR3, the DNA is TGTGCCTGGAGCGAGAGGACAGTAATCAATCAGCCCCAGCATTTT.

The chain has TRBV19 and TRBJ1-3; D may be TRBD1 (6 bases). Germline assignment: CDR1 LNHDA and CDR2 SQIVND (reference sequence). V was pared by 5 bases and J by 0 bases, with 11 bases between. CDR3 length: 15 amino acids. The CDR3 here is CASSSGESSGNTIYF. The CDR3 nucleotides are TGTGCCAGTAGTTCAGGGGAAAGCTCTGGAAACACCATATATTTT.

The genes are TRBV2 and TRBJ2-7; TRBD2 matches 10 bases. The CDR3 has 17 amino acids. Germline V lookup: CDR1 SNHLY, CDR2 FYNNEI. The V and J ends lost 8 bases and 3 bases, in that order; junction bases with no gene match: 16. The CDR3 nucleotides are TGTGCCAGCCGCCGAGGGCGGCAGCGGGGGGGGAACTACGAGCAGTACTTC. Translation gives CASRRGRQRGGNYEQYF.

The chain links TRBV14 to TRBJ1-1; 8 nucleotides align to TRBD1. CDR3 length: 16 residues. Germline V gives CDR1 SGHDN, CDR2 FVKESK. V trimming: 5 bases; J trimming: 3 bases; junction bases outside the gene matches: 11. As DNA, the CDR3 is TGTGCCAGCAGCACGCGGACAGGGCATCAGGACACTGAAGCTTTCTTT. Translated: CASSTRTGHQDTEAFF.

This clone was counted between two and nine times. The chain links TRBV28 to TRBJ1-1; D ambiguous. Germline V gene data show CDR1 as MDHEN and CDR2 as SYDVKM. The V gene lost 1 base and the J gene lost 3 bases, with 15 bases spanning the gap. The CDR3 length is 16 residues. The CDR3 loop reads CASSLSGRGRYTEAFF. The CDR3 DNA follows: TGTGCCAGCAGTTTATCGGGCCGGGGTAGGTACACTGAAGCTTTCTTT.

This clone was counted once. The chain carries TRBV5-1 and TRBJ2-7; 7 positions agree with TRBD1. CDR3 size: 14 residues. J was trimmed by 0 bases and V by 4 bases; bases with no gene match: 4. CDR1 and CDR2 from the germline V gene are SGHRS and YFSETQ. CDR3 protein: CASSAQGSSYEQYF. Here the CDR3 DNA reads TGCGCCAGCAGCGCACAGGGGAGCTCCTACGAGCAGTACTTC.

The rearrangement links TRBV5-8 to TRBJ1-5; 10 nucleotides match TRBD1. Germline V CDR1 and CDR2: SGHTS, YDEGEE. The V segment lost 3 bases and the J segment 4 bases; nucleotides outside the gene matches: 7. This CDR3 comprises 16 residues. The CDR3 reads CASSSGQGHFNQPQHF. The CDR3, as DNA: TGTGCCAGCAGCTCGGGACAGGGGCACTTTAATCAGCCCCAGCATTTT.

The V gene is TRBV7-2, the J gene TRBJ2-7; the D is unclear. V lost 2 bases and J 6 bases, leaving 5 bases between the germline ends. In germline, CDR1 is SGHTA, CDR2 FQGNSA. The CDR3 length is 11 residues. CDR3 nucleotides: TGTGCCAGCAGCTTAATAATCGAGCAGTACTTC. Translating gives CASSLIIEQYF.

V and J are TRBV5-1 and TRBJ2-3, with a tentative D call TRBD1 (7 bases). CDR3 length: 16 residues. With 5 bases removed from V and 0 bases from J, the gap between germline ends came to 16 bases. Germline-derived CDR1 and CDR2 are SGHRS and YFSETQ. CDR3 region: CASSRRGQGSTDTQYF. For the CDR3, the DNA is TGCGCCAGCAGTCGGAGGGGGCAGGGGAGCACAGATACGCAGTATTTT.

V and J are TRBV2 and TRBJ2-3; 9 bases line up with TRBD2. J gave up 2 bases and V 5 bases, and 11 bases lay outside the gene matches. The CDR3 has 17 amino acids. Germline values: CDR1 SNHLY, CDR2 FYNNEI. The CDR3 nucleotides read TGTGCCAGCAGTAGGGGAGCGGGAGGCTTATTCACAGATACGCAGTATTTT. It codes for CASSRGAGGLFTDTQYF.

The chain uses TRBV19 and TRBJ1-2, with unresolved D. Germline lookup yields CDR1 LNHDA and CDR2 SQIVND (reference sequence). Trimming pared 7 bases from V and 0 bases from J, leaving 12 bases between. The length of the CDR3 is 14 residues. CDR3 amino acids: CASTPPGANYGYTF. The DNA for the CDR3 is TGTGCCAGTACCCCTCCGGGAGCTAACTATGGCTACACCTTC.

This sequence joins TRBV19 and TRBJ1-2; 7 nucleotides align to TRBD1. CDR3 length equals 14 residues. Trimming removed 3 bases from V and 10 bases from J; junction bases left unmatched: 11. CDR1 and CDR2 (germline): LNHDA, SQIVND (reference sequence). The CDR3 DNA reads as TGTGCCAGTAGTATGGGGACAGCACAAAAACACTACACCTTC. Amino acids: CASSMGTAQKHYTF.

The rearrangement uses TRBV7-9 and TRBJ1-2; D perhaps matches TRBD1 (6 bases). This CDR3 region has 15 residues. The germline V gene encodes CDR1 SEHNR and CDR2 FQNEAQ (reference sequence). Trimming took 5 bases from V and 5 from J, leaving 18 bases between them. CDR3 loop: CASSPLGQQSYGYTF. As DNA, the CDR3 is TGTGCCAGCAGCCCCTTGGGACAACAGAGTTATGGCTACACCTTC.

The CDR3 loop is CASSLGGGRGSGANVLTF. CDR3 in DNA: TGTGCCAGCAGCTTAGGGGGGGGGAGGGGCTCTGGGGCCAACGTCCTGACTTTC. J is TRBJ2-6 and V is TRBV11-3, with 7 bases matching TRBD2. This CDR3 has 18 residues. The V gene's germline CDR1 is SGHNT and CDR2 YENEEA. With V trimmed by 1 base and J by 0 bases, 6 bases remained unmatched.

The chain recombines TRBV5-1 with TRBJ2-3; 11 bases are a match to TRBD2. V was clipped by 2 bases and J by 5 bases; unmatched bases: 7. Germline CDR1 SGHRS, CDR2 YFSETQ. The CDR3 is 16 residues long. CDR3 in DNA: TGCGCCAGCAGCTTCGGGCTAGCGGGGGGCATAGATACGCAGTATTTT. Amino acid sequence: CASSFGLAGGIDTQYF.

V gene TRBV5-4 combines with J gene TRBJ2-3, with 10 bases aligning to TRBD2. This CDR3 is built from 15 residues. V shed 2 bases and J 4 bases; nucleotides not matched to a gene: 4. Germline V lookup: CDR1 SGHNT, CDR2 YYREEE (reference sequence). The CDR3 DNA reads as TGTGCCAGCAGCTTAGCGGGGGGGCGGGCAGATACGCAGTATTTT. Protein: CASSLAGGRADTQYF.

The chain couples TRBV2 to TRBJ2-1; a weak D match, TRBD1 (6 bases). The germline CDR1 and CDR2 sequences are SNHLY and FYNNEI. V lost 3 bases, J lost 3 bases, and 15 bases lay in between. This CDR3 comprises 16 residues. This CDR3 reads CASSDLSGENYNEQFF. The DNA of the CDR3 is TGTGCCAGCAGTGATCTCTCAGGGGAAAACTACAATGAGCAGTTCTTC. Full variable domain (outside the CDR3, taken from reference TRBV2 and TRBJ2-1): EPEVTQTPSHQVTQMGQEVILRCVPISNHLYFYWYRQILGQKVEFLVSFYNNEISEKSEIFDDQFSVERPDGSNFTLKIRSTKLEDSAMYFCASSDLSGENYNEQFFGPGTRLTVL.

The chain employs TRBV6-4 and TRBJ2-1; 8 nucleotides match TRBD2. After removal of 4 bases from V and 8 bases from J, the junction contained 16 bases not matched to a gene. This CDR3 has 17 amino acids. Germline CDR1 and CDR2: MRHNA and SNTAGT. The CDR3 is CASSASAAGAGGDEQFF. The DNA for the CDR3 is TGTGCCAGCAGTGCATCGGCTGCGGGGGCCGGGGGGGATGAGCAGTTCTTC.

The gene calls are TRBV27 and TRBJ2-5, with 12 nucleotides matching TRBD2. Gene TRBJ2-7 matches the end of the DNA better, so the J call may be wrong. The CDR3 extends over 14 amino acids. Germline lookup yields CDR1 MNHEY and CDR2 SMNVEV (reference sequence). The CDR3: CASSLTSGGYEQYF. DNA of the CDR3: TGTGCCAGCAGTTTAACTAGCGGGGGGTACGAGCAGTACTTC.

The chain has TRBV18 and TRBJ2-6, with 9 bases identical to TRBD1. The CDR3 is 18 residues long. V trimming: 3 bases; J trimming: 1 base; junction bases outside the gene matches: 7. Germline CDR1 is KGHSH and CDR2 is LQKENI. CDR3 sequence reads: CASSPVGQGRSGANVLTF. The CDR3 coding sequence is TGTGCCAGCTCACCGGTGGGACAGGGAAGATCTGGGGCCAACGTCCTGACTTTC. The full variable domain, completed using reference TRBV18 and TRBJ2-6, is NAGVMQNPRHLVRRRGQEARLRCSPMKGHSHVYWYRQLPEEGLKFMVYLQKENIIDESGMPKERFSAEFPKEGPSILRIQQVVRGDSAAYFCASSPVGQGRSGANVLTFGAGSRLTVL.

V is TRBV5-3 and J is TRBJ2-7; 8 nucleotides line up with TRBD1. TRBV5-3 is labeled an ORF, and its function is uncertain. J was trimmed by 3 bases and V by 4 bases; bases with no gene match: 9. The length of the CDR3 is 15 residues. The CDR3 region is CARSNRDRLHYEQYF. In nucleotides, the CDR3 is TGTGCCAGAAGCAACCGGGACAGGCTACACTACGAGCAGTACTTC.